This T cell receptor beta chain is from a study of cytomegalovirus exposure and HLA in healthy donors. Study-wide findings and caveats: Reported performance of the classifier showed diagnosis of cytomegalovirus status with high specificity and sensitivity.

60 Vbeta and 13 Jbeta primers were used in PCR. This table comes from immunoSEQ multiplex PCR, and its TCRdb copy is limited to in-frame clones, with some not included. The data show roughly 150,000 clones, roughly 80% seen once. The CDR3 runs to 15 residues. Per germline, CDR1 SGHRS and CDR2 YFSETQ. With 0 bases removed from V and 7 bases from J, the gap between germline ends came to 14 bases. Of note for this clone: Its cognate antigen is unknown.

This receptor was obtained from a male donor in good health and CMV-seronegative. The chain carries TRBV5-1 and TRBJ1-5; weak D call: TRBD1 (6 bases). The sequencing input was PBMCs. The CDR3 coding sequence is TGCGCCAGCAGCTTGGCCGGCCTACAGGGCCAGCCCCAGCATTTT. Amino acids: CASSLAGLQGQPQHF. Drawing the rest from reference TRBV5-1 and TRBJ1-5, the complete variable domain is KAGVTQTPRYLIKTRGQQVTLSCSPISGHRSVSWYQQTPGQGLQFLFEYFSETQRNKGNFPGRFSGRQFSNSRSEMNVSTLELGDSALYLCASSLAGLQGQPQHFGDGTRLSIL.